The 16 T cell receptor beta chains below come from one sample, sequenced in a study of post-analysis software for immune sequencing data (dated by TCRdb to between 2014 and 2017). No antigen has been assigned to these receptors. Results the study describes overall, beyond this receptor: Significantly higher frequencies in patients than in controls were found for about five TRBV segments, including TRBV5-6, TRBV5-1 and TRBV20-1.

The library was obtained by PCR. TCRdb names Illumina HiSeq 2500 as the instrument used. To reduce PCR and sequencing biases, unique molecular identifiers were built into the TCR beta cDNA libraries. In-frame beta chains were kept once TCRdb had trimmed the public reads at Q25 with fastp and called clones with MiXCR. Rows merge per CDR3 protein into single entries with the most common DNA and genes. This sample gives roughly 800,000 distinct CDR3 sequences in total; roughly 30% of them show up just once. The ten largest clonotypes hold roughly 0.57% of the sample. The specimen was blood. These receptors all come from a girl aged 10 to 17 with multiple sclerosis.

This clonotype was seen more than once but under ten times. J is TRBJ1-3 and V is TRBV6-6; 7 bases match TRBD1. J gave up 3 bases and V 0 bases, and 5 bases lay outside the gene matches. CDR3 length equals 16 residues. Per the germline V gene, CDR1 is MNHNY and CDR2 is SVGAGI (reference sequence). CDR3 region: CASSYSPGGYGNTIYF. The CDR3 DNA sequence: TGTGCCAGCAGTTACTCACCAGGGGGATATGGAAACACCATATATTTT.

This clonotype was counted between two and nine times. The V call is TRBV7-2, the J call TRBJ2-7, with TRBD1 matching 7 bases. After removal of 0 bases from V and 7 bases from J, the junction contained 6 bases not matched to a gene. CDR1 is SGHTA, CDR2 FQGNSA, per germline. The CDR3 consists of 14 residues. Here the CDR3 DNA reads TGTGCCAGCAGCTTAGCGGTAGGGGGCCTGGAGCAGTACTTC. Amino acid sequence: CASSLAVGGLEQYF.

This clonotype was observed at least ten times. The genes are TRBV5-1 and TRBJ2-1, with 11 bases that match TRBD2. The CDR3 is 19 amino acids. V lost 4 bases to trimming and J lost 1 base; unmatched junction nucleotides: 13. CDR1 and CDR2 from the germline V gene are SGHRS and YFSETQ. CDR3 region: CASSPGPPTSGGSYNEQFF. The CDR3 coding sequence is TGCGCCAGCAGCCCCGGACCGCCTACTAGCGGGGGTTCCTACAATGAGCAGTTCTTC.

The rearrangement joins TRBV20-1 to TRBJ1-4; 7 bases align to TRBD1. The V and J ends lost 5 bases and 4 bases, in that order; junction bases with no gene match: 13. Germline CDR1 reads DFQATT; CDR2 reads SNEGSKA (reference sequence). This CDR3 has 16 residues. The CDR3 loop is CSAARLTGVGNEKLFF. The CDR3 DNA follows: TGCAGTGCTGCACGCCTAACAGGGGTCGGTAATGAAAAACTGTTTTTT.

The V gene is TRBV20-1, the J gene TRBJ2-1, with TRBD1 matching 8 bases. This CDR3 comprises 14 residues. Germline V gene lookup returns CDR1 DFQATT and CDR2 SNEGSKA (reference sequence). The V gene end was trimmed by 6 bases and the J gene end by 7 bases; junction bases not matched to a gene: 11. The CDR3 loop is CSAPLRQGRNEQFF. Written as DNA, the CDR3 is TGCAGTGCGCCGTTAAGACAGGGGCGAAATGAGCAGTTCTTC.

The genes are TRBV20-1 and TRBJ2-5; D unresolved. Germline CDR1 and CDR2: DFQATT and SNEGSKA (reference sequence). V was shortened by 0 bases and J by 2 bases, with 10 bases between the two germline ends. The CDR3 runs 14 residues. CDR3 bases: TGCAGTGCTAGAGATGATACTGCTCAAGAGACCCAGTACTTC. Amino acid sequence: CSARDDTAQETQYF.

This clonotype occurred a few times. The chain employs TRBV12-3 or TRBV12-4 and TRBJ1-5; D is possibly TRBD1 (6 bases). The V and J ends lost 0 bases and 1 base respectively, with 7 bases between them. This CDR3 comprises 15 residues. The CDR3 spells CASSLADRSNQPQHF. The CDR3 DNA reads TGTGCCAGCAGTTTAGCGGACAGAAGCAATCAGCCCCAGCATTTT.

The J gene is TRBJ2-1, the V gene TRBV10-3, with 14 nucleotides matching TRBD2. The CDR3 is 18 amino acids. V lost 3 bases, J lost 0 bases, and 4 bases stayed unmatched. Germline V lookup: CDR1 ENHRY, CDR2 SYGVKD. CDR3 amino acids: CAISDEGTSGSSYNEQFF. The CDR3 DNA follows: TGTGCCATCAGTGACGAAGGGACTAGCGGGAGCTCCTACAATGAGCAGTTCTTC.

There are a few counts of this clonotype. The V call is TRBV28, the J call TRBJ2-7, with 8 bases aligning to TRBD1. This CDR3 is built from 14 residues. Germline lookup yields CDR1 MDHEN and CDR2 SYDVKM. V shed 8 bases, J shed 2 bases, and the junction held 8 bases outside the gene matches. Here the CDR3 DNA reads TGTGCCAGCGTGATGGGGACAGGTCCCTACGAGCAGTACTTC. Translating gives CASVMGTGPYEQYF.

This clonotype was counted once. The J gene is TRBJ1-5, the V gene TRBV24-1, with D possibly TRBD1 on 5 matching bases. CDR1 and CDR2 (germline): KGHDR, SFDVKD. V dropped 5 bases and J dropped 3 bases, with 10 bases sitting between them. This CDR3 comprises 14 residues. The CDR3 DNA sequence: TGTGCCACCAGTGCTGGGGGAGACAATCAGCCCCAGCATTTT. It translates to CATSAGGDNQPQHF.

This clonotype has just a few counts. V and J are TRBV7-2 and TRBJ2-5, with 7 bases matching TRBD2. CDR1 SGHTA and CDR2 FQGNSA come from the germline V gene. The V gene end was trimmed by 5 bases and the J gene end by 6 bases; junction bases not matched to a gene: 9. CDR3 length equals 14 residues. In nucleotides, the CDR3 is TGTGCCAGCAGCAACCTCCGGGGGGTGCAGACCCAGTACTTC. Translating gives CASSNLRGVQTQYF.

The chain employs TRBV20-1 and TRBJ2-5, with 7 bases matching TRBD1. CDR1 is DFQATT and CDR2 is SNEGSKA in the germline V gene (reference sequence). The CDR3 covers 13 residues. Losses at the gene ends were 6 bases for V and 2 bases for J; bases not matched to a gene: 6. The CDR3 reads CSAPGQRQETQYF. The CDR3 bases are TGCAGTGCCCCGGGACAGAGACAAGAGACCCAGTACTTC.

The V call is TRBV6-6, the J call TRBJ1-2; 8 bases map to TRBD1. Looked up from germline, CDR1 is MNHNY and CDR2 is SVGAGI (reference sequence). This CDR3 is built from 15 residues. The junction had 7 bases not matched to a gene; V was cut back by 7 bases and J by 0 bases. The CDR3 here is CASIGQGHPNYGYTF. CDR3 bases: TGTGCCAGCATTGGACAGGGACACCCTAACTATGGCTACACCTTC.

The chain combines TRBV20-1 with TRBJ2-1; D is ambiguous. Per the germline V gene, CDR1 is DFQATT and CDR2 is SNEGSKA (reference sequence). V was pared by 8 bases and J by 5 bases, with 13 bases between. This CDR3 region has 12 residues. CDR3 in DNA: TGCAGTACGTGGCGGAGAAACAATGAGCAGTTCTTC. Translating it yields CSTWRRNNEQFF.

The V call is TRBV20-1, the J call TRBJ2-1; 14 bases match TRBD2. The V and J ends lost 6 bases and 15 bases, in that order; junction bases with no gene match: 13. The CDR3 runs to 14 residues. In germline, CDR1 is DFQATT, CDR2 SNEGSKA (reference sequence). CDR3 DNA: TGCAGTGCCCCCAAGACTAGCGGGAGGGCCGCTCTGTTCTTC. It specifies CSAPKTSGRAALFF.

The J gene is TRBJ2-4, the V gene TRBV7-2; 9 nucleotides align to TRBD2. The DNA end is more similar to TRBJ2-7, so the J call may be wrong. This CDR3 comprises 16 residues. Germline CDR1 is SGHTA and CDR2 is FQGNSA. CDR3 coding DNA: TGTGCCAGCAGCTTAGCATCGGGACTAGCTTCCTACGAGCAGTACTTC. Translated, it gives CASSLASGLASYEQYF.